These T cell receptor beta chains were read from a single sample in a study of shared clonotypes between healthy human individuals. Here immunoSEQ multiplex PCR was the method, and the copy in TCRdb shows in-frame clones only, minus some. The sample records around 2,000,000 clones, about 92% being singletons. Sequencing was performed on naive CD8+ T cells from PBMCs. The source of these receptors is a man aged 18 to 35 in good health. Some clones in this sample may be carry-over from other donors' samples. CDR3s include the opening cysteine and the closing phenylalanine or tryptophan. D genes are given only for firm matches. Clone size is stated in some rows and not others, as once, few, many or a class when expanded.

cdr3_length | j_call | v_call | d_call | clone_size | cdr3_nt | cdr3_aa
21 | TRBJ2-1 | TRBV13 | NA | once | TGTGCCAGCAGCTCCGGAGGGGGGGCCCAATATGGCCTTAGCTCCTACAATGAGCAGTTCTTC | CASSSGGGAQYGLSSYNEQFF
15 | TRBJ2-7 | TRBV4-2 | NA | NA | TGTGCCAGCAGCCAAGATTTACACGCCGGGTACGAGCAGTACTTC | CASSQDLHAGYEQYF
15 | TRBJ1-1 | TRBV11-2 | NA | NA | TGTGCCAGCAGCATGAACTTGTGGGGGAAACCTGAAGCTTTCTTT | CASSMNLWGKPEAFF
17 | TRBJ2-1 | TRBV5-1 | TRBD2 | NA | TGCGCCAGCAGCTCCTATTTAGCGGGACCCCCTCCCAATGAGCAGTTCTTC | CASSSYLAGPPPNEQFF
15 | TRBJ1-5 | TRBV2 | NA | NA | TGTGCCAGCAGTAACAGTATAGGAGCCAGTCAGCCCCAGCATTTT | CASSNSIGASQPQHF
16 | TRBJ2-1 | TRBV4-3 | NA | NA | TGCGCCAGCAGCCCCGGCACTGGCGGGACCTACAATGAGCAGTTCTTC | CASSPGTGGTYNEQFF
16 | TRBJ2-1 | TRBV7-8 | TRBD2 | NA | TGTGCCAGCAGCTCTCCCCCGGGAGGCACCTACAATGAGCAGTTCTTC | CASSSPPGGTYNEQFF
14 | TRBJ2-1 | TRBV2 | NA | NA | TGTGCCAGCAGTGGAATTAATGGAAACAATGAGCAGTTCTTC | CASSGINGNNEQFF
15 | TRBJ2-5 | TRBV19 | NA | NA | TGTGCCAGTAGTATTTTCCGGACTACAGAAGAGACCCAGTACTTC | CASSIFRTTEETQYF
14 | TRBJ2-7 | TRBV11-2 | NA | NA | TGTGCCAGCAGCTGGGGGTTCCCGGCCTACGAGCAGTACTTC | CASSWGFPAYEQYF
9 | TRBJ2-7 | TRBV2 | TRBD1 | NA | TGTGCCAGGACAGGGAAGCAGTACTTC | CARTGKQYF
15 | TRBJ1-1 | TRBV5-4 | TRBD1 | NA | TGTGCCAGCAGCTTGGGGACAGGGGGCTGGACTGAAGCTTTCTTT | CASSLGTGGWTEAFF
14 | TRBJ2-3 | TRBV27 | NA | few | TGTGCCAGCAGTTTCGGGGCAGGCACAGATACGCAGTATTTT | CASSFGAGTDTQYF
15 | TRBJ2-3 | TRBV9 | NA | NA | TGTGCCAGCAGCGTAGGGGTAGTAGTGTCAGATACGCAGTATTTT | CASSVGVVVSDTQYF
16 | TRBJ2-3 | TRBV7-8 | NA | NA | TGTGCCAGCAGCTTAGAACTAGCTGCTAGCACAGATACGCAGTATTTT | CASSLELAASTDTQYF
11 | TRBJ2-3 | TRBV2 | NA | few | TGTGCCAGCAGAGACACAGATACGCAGTATTTT | CASRDTDTQYF
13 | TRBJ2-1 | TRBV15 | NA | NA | TGTGCCACCAGCAGCAGGCTGGGGGATGAGCAGTTCTTC | CATSSRLGDEQFF
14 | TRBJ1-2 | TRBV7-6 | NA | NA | TGTGCCAGCAGCTTAGGTCGGGGGGACTATGGCTACACCTTC | CASSLGRGDYGYTF
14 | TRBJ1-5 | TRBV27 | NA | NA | TGTGCCAGCACCCCGCGGGGGGCGAATCAGCCCCAGCATTTT | CASTPRGANQPQHF
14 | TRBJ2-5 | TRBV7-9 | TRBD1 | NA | TGTGCCAGCAGCTCCGGACAGGGGCGAGAGACCCAGTACTTC | CASSSGQGRETQYF
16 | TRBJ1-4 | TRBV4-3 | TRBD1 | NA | TGCGCCAGCAGCCAGGTACAGGGGGCGCGTCATGAAAAACTGTTTTTT | CASSQVQGARHEKLFF
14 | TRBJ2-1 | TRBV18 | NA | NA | TGTGCCAGCTCGCCAGATTCTAGGGACAATGAGCAGTTCTTC | CASSPDSRDNEQFF
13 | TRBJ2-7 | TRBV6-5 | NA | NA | TGTGCCAGCAGTTACTCAGGCGGGAACGAGCAGTACTTC | CASSYSGGNEQYF
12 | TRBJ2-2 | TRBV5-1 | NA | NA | TGCGCCAGCGGACGAAAGGCCGGGGAGCTGTTTTTT | CASGRKAGELFF
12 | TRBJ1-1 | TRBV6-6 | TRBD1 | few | TGTGCCAGCAGGAATCAGGGGGCTGAAGCTTTCTTT | CASRNQGAEAFF
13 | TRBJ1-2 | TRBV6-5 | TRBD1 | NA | TGTGCCAGCAGTTATCACAGGGGCTATGGCTACACCTTC | CASSYHRGYGYTF
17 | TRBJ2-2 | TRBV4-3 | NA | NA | TGCGCCAGCAGCCAAGACTTGGAATCTTGGAACACCGGGGAGCTGTTTTTT | CASSQDLESWNTGELFF
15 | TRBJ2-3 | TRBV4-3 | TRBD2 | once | TGCGCCAGCAGCCAAGATCGCGGGGAGGGAGATACGCAGTATTTT | CASSQDRGEGDTQYF
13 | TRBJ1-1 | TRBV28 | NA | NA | TGTGCCAGCAGTTTATCAGGTAACACTGAAGCTTTCTTT | CASSLSGNTEAFF
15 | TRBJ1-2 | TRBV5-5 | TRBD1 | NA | TGTGCCAGCAGCTCGTACAGGGGGCGCGACTATGGCTACACCTTC | CASSSYRGRDYGYTF
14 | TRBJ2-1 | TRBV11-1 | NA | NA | TGTGCCAGCAGCTGGCGAGGGGCAGACAATGAGCAGTTCTTC | CASSWRGADNEQFF
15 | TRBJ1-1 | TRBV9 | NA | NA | TGTGCCAGCAGCCCCGCCGGGACGGTAAACACTGAAGCTTTCTTT | CASSPAGTVNTEAFF
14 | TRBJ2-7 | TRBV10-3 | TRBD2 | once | TGTGCCATCAGTACTAGCGGTCTCTCCTACGAGCAGTACTTC | CAISTSGLSYEQYF
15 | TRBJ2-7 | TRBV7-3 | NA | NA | TGTGCCAGCAGCCTCCCCGGAACAGGGTGGTACGAGCAGTACTTC | CASSLPGTGWYEQYF
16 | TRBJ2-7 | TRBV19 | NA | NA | TGTGCCAGTAGTATTTTTTCAGCAGGAGGACGCTACGAGCAGTACTTC | CASSIFSAGGRYEQYF
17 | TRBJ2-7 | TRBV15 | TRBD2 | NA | TGTGCCACCAGCAGAGATCGAAAGCTAGCGGGAGTTAGCGAGCAGTACTTC | CATSRDRKLAGVSEQYF
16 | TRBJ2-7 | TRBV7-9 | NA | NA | TGTGCCAGCAGCTTAGTAGGGGGCCGGGGGGACTACGAGCAGTACTTC | CASSLVGGRGDYEQYF
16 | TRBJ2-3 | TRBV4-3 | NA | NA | TGCGCCAGCAGCCAAGAAATTGAAGGGGTTCGCGATACGCAGTATTTT | CASSQEIEGVRDTQYF
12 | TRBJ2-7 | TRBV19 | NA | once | TGTGCCAGTGGAACAGGGAAATACGAGCAGTACTTC | CASGTGKYEQYF
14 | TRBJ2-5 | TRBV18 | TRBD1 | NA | TGTGCCAGCTCACCAATAGACAGGGAAGAGACCCAGTACTTC | CASSPIDREETQYF
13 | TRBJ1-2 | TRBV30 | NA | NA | TGTGCCTGGAGGGGAATTGGTAGGGTTGGCTACACCTTC | CAWRGIGRVGYTF
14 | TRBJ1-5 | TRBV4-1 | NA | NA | TGCGCCAGCAGCCAAGATTACAGCAATCAGCCCCAGCATTTT | CASSQDYSNQPQHF
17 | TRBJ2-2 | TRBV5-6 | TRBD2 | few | TGTGCCAGCAGCTTGGGGACTAGCGGGAGGTTCCCCGGGGAGCTGTTTTTT | CASSLGTSGRFPGELFF
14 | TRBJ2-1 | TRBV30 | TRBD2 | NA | TGTGCCTCCTCAAGGCGAGCGGGAGTGAATGAGCAGTTCTTC | CASSRRAGVNEQFF
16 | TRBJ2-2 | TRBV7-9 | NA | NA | TGTGCCAGCAGCAGACTGGGGGGATCGAGCACCGGGGAGCTGTTTTTT | CASSRLGGSSTGELFF
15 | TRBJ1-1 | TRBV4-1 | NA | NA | TGCGCCAGCAGCCGGCCAGTCGGGGCCGTGGGTGAAGCTTTCTTT | CASSRPVGAVGEAFF
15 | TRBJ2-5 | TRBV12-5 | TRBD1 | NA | TGTGCTAGTGGATGGACAGGGGGAAGCCAAGAGACCCAGTACTTC | CASGWTGGSQETQYF
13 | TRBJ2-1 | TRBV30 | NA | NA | TGTGCCTGGAGCCCCTGGGGGGACAATGAGCAGTTCTTC | CAWSPWGDNEQFF
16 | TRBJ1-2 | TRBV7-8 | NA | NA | TGTGCCAGCAGCTCCAGTCGTTTTCTACAGCTTCATGGCTACACCTTC | CASSSSRFLQLHGYTF
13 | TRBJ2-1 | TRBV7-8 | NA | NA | TGTGCCAGCAGCCAAACGTTCTACAATGAGCAGTTCTTC | CASSQTFYNEQFF
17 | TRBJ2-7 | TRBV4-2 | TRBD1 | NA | TGTGCCAGCAGCCAAGAAGCCGGGACAGGGCCCTCCTACGAGCAGTACTTC | CASSQEAGTGPSYEQYF
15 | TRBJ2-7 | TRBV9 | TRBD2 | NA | TGTGCCAGCAGCGTAGGGAGCGGGAAGGCTCACGAGCAGTACTTC | CASSVGSGKAHEQYF
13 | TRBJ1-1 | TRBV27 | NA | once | TGTGCCAGCAGTCCTCAGGGAGATACTGAAGCTTTCTTT | CASSPQGDTEAFF
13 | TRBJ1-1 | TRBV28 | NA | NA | TGTGCCAGCAGTCCGTATAGGAACACTGAAGCTTTCTTT | CASSPYRNTEAFF
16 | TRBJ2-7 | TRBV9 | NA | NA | TGTGCCAGCAGCGCATCAGCCGCGGACAGTGCCTACGAGCAGTACTTC | CASSASAADSAYEQYF
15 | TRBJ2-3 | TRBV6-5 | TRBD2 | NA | TGTGCCAGCAGTGCGCCCCGGGAGGGCCTAGATACGCAGTATTTT | CASSAPREGLDTQYF
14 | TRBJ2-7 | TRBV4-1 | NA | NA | TGCGCCAGCAGCCAGGCGGGACACACCTACGAGCAGTACTTC | CASSQAGHTYEQYF
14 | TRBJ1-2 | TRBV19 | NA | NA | TGTGCCAGTATTGAGCCCGGGACATCCCAAGGCTACACCTTC | CASIEPGTSQGYTF